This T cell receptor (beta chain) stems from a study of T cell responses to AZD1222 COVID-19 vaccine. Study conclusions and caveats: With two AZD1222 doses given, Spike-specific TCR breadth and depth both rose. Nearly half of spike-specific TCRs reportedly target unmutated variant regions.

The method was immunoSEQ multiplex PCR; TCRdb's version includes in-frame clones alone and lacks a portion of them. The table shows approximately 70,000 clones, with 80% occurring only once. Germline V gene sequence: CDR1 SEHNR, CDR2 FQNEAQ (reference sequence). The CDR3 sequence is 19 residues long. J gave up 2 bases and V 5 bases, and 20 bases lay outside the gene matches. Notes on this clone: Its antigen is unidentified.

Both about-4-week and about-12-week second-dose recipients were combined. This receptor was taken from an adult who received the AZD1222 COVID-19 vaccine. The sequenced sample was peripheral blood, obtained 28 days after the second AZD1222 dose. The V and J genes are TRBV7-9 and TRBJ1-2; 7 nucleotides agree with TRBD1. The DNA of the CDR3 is TGTGCCAGCAGCCCTCGCGTGTGGCAGGGGGTCGACTCAAACTATGGCTACACCTTC. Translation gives CASSPRVWQGVDSNYGYTF.